Presented here are 31 T cell receptor beta chains from one specimen sequenced in a study of T-cell memory formation after mild COVID-19. TCRdb recomputed calls from the 5' RACE reads with MiXCR, one row per CDR3 protein. The sample lists roughly 200,000 distinct CDR3 sequences; 16% were seen once. The sequenced material came from PBMCs or a T cell subset sorted from them (not recorded which). The receptors stem from an adult woman who had mild COVID-19 (a few samples of this study predate the infection). Cell type and time point are not known.

This chain links TRBV20-1 with TRBJ2-5, with D hard to call. Trimming took 0 bases from V and 0 from J, leaving 11 bases between them. CDR3 length equals 15 residues. Per germline, CDR1 DFQATT and CDR2 SNEGSKA (reference sequence). CDR3 bases: TGCAGTGCTAGAGACCTCCGGGCTAACCAAGAGACCCAGTACTTC. Translating gives CSARDLRANQETQYF.

This clonotype occurred a few times. This sequence joins TRBV12-3 or TRBV12-4 and TRBJ2-2; TRBD1 matches at 8 bases. The length of the CDR3 is 15 residues. J gave up 6 bases and V 6 bases, and 9 bases lay outside the gene matches. CDR3 in DNA: TGTGCCAGCAGCCGGACAGGGTTATTGGCCGGGGAGCTGTTTTTT. Translation: CASSRTGLLAGELFF.

This clonotype was detected only a few times. V is TRBV9 and J is TRBJ1-2, with TRBD1 matching 8 bases. V was pared by 5 bases and J by 4 bases, with 4 bases of the junction left unmatched. Germline V lookup: CDR1 SGDLS, CDR2 YYNGEE. The CDR3 extends over 13 amino acids. The DNA for the CDR3 is TGTGCCAGCAGTGCCGGGACAGGCTATGGCTACACCTTC. It yields the protein CASSAGTGYGYTF.

This clonotype was counted only a few times. The CDR3 nucleotides read TGTGCCAGCAGCCCCCTTCTGACAGGGGGCGGTGGCTACACCTTC. It codes for CASSPLLTGGGGYTF. This chain connects TRBV7-6 to TRBJ1-2, with 10 bases matching TRBD1. Germline CDR1 SGHVS, CDR2 FNYEAQ. There are 15 residues in the CDR3. With 5 bases clipped from V and 7 bases from J, the junction kept 10 bases outside the gene matches.

This chain connects TRBV3-1 to TRBJ2-5; weak D call: TRBD1 (6 bases). The CDR3 length is 17 residues. The germline V gene has CDR1 LGHDT and CDR2 YNNKEL (reference sequence). V was trimmed by 6 bases and J by 0 bases, leaving 20 bases between them. The CDR3, as DNA: TGTGCCAGCAGACTCCTACTGACAGGACCGTACCAAGAGACCCAGTACTTC. This codes for CASRLLLTGPYQETQYF.

Written as DNA, the CDR3 is TGTGCCAGCAGTCTTGGGACTCGAAACACCATATATTTT. It is translated as CASSLGTRNTIYF. The rearrangement links TRBV28 to TRBJ1-3, with TRBD1 as a possible D gene (5 bases). Germline-derived CDR1 and CDR2 are MDHEN and SYDVKM. The length of the CDR3 is 13 residues. Trimming left V 5 bases short and J 5 bases short, with 10 bases between.

The CDR3 here is CASSQYGYTF. The CDR3 DNA sequence: TGTGCCAGCTCCCAATATGGCTACACCTTC. The chain recombines TRBV2 with TRBJ1-2; no definite D call. Trimming removed 8 bases at V and 5 bases at J, with 6 bases between. The CDR3 runs 10 residues. CDR1 is SNHLY, CDR2 FYNNEI, per germline.

V and J are TRBV15 and TRBJ2-5; perhaps D is TRBD1 or TRBD2 (5 bases each). The germline V gene encodes CDR1 LNHNV and CDR2 YYDKDF (reference sequence). V lost 0 bases to trimming and J lost 4 bases, with 21 bases between them. The CDR3 runs to 18 residues. In DNA, the CDR3 is TGTGCCACCAGCAGAGAACTCCTGGGGACCCCGATTCGAGAGACCCAGTACTTC. Translation gives CATSRELLGTPIRETQYF.

This clonotype appeared a few times. The chain is built from TRBV20-1 and TRBJ2-1, with D unresolved. V was cut by 6 bases and J by 5 bases, with 5 bases left in between. This CDR3 comprises 10 residues. Germline lookup yields CDR1 DFQATT and CDR2 SNEGSKA (reference sequence). The CDR3 nucleotides are TGCAGTGCGCCGCACAATGAGCAGTTCTTC. This translates into CSAPHNEQFF.

Many counts were recorded for this clonotype. The chain carries TRBV12-3 or TRBV12-4 and TRBJ2-7; no definite D call. V was clipped by 6 bases and J by 1 base, with 10 bases between them. This CDR3 has 13 residues. DNA of the CDR3: TGTGCCAGCAGCCCCCCCGGATCCTACGAGCAGTACTTC. As protein: CASSPPGSYEQYF.

This clonotype was seen more than once but under ten times. The rearrangement joins TRBV5-1 to TRBJ2-5; 14 bases fit TRBD2. V gave up 4 bases and J gave up 4 bases; unmatched junction bases: 9. The germline V gene encodes CDR1 SGHRS and CDR2 YFSETQ. The CDR3 spans 17 residues. CDR3 nucleotide sequence: TGCGCCAGCAGCAGGGGACTAGCGGGAGTAATAGGAGAGACCCAGTACTTC. Translated: CASSRGLAGVIGETQYF.

This clonotype was picked up a small number of times. The chain employs TRBV12-3 or TRBV12-4 and TRBJ1-2; a weak D match, TRBD1 (5 bases). The CDR3 runs 14 residues. V was cut by 2 bases and J by 6 bases, with 13 bases left in between. The CDR3 reads CASSLSQGVNGYTF. As DNA, the CDR3 is TGTGCCAGCAGTTTATCCCAGGGCGTGAATGGCTACACCTTC.

This clonotype has just a few counts. The V and J genes are TRBV12-3 or TRBV12-4 and TRBJ2-2; 7 bases are a match to TRBD1. V was pared by 5 bases and J by 2 bases, with 2 bases of the junction left unmatched. The CDR3 runs 14 residues. CDR3 region: CASSGQENTGELFF. CDR3 in DNA: TGTGCCAGCAGTGGACAGGAAAACACCGGGGAGCTGTTTTTT.

This clonotype was detected only a few times. The chain links TRBV10-3 to TRBJ1-4; the match to TRBD1 covers 8 bases. CDR1 ENHRY and CDR2 SYGVKD come from the germline V gene. The junction had 2 bases not matched to a gene; V was cut back by 3 bases and J by 5 bases. The CDR3 loop spans 14 amino acids. The CDR3 protein is CAISDQGANEKLFF. For the CDR3, the DNA is TGTGCCATCAGTGATCAGGGGGCAAATGAAAAACTGTTTTTT.

The chain uses TRBV5-5 and TRBJ1-1, with 10 bases lining up with TRBD1. The J segment lost 3 bases and the V segment lost 3 bases, leaving 5 bases of the junction unmatched. Germline V lookup: CDR1 SGHKS, CDR2 YYEKEE (reference sequence). The CDR3 loop spans 15 amino acids. CDR3 in amino acids: CASSSRTGGYTEAFF. CDR3 sequence (DNA): TGTGCCAGCAGCTCCAGGACAGGGGGTTACACTGAAGCTTTCTTT. The variable domain in full, completed from reference TRBV5-5 and TRBJ1-1, reads DAGVTQSPTHLIKTRGQQVTLRCSPISGHKSVSWYQQVLGQGPQFIFQYYEKEERGRGNFPDRFSARQFPNYSSELNVNALLLGDSALYLCASSSRTGGYTEAFFGQGTRLTVV.

J is TRBJ2-3 and V is TRBV30; 7 bases match TRBD1. Trimming cost V 2 bases and J 0 bases; bases outside gene matches: 5. The CDR3 runs to 15 residues. CDR1 and CDR2 from the germline V gene are GTSNPN and SVGIG (reference sequence). CDR3 coding DNA: TGTGCCTGGAGTCAGACAGGGTCTAGCACAGATACGCAGTATTTT. Encoded protein: CAWSQTGSSTDTQYF.

This chain uses TRBV27 with TRBJ1-6; D unresolved. This CDR3 region has 15 residues. Deletions cut 5 bases from V and 0 bases from J, with 8 bases between. The germline CDR1 and CDR2 sequences are MNHEY and SMNVEV (reference sequence). This CDR3 reads CASSPTSSYNSPLHF. In nucleotides, the CDR3 is TGTGCCAGCAGTCCCACGAGCTCCTATAATTCACCCCTCCACTTT.

This clonotype was seen only a few times. V gene TRBV15 combines with J gene TRBJ2-3; 11 bases match TRBD2. The CDR3 has 16 residues. CDR1 is LNHNV, CDR2 YYDKDF, per germline (reference sequence). V gave up 5 bases and J gave up 2 bases; unmatched junction bases: 6. The CDR3 reads CATSYRLAGFTDTQYF. Written as DNA, the CDR3 is TGTGCCACCAGCTATCGACTAGCGGGGTTCACAGATACGCAGTATTTT.

This clonotype was seen only a few times. The rearrangement uses TRBV12-3 or TRBV12-4 and TRBJ2-5; TRBD2 matches 11 bases. The CDR3 is made up of 16 amino acids. Losses at the gene ends were 4 bases for V and 4 bases for J; bases not matched to a gene: 8. Here the CDR3 reads CASSYATSGRSETQYF. The CDR3 DNA reads TGTGCCAGCAGTTACGCAACTAGCGGGAGATCAGAGACCCAGTACTTC.

This clonotype was observed a few times. This sequence joins TRBV10-3 and TRBJ2-7; D is tentatively TRBD1 or TRBD2 (7 bases each). V was shortened by 2 bases and J by 1 base, with 15 bases between the two germline ends. The CDR3 contains 16 residues. Germline CDR1 ENHRY, CDR2 SYGVKD. CDR3 coding DNA: TGTGCCATCAGTGAGCCGACAGGGAGGGATTCCTACGAGCAGTACTTC. Its translation is CAISEPTGRDSYEQYF.

This clonotype has ten or more counts. The chain recombines TRBV20-1 with TRBJ1-1, with a possible D match to TRBD1 (5 bases). Trimming shortened V by 7 bases and J by 1 base, and 13 bases separated the two germline ends. Germline lookup yields CDR1 DFQATT and CDR2 SNEGSKA (reference sequence). The CDR3 sequence is 13 residues long. CDR3 sequence: CSDRRGANTEAFF. The CDR3 coding sequence is TGCAGTGATAGGCGCGGGGCGAACACTGAAGCTTTCTTT.

The V and J genes are TRBV2 and TRBJ2-1, with D possibly matching TRBD2 (5 bases). The CDR3 is 15 residues long. Trimming shortened V by 3 bases and J by 1 base, and 10 bases separated the two germline ends. CDR1 is SNHLY, CDR2 FYNNEI, per germline. CDR3 nucleotides: TGTGCCAGCAGTGAGGCAGGAGGTTCCTACAATGAGCAGTTCTTC. This translates into CASSEAGGSYNEQFF.

This clonotype was detected a few times. The chain employs TRBV20-1 and TRBJ2-2; 13 bases are shared with TRBD2. Per germline, CDR1 DFQATT and CDR2 SNEGSKA (reference sequence). V was clipped by 2 bases and J by 7 bases; unmatched bases: 7. The CDR3 covers 16 residues. CDR3 region: CSARQLAGGPGGELFF. Here the CDR3 DNA reads TGCAGTGCTAGACAACTAGCGGGAGGGCCCGGCGGGGAGCTGTTTTTT.

This clonotype was recorded a few times. The rearrangement joins TRBV12-3 or TRBV12-4 to TRBJ2-5; no clear D. V shed 9 bases and J shed 1 base, with 12 bases lying between them. This CDR3 has 13 amino acids. CDR3 loop: CASRKVFQETQYF. DNA for the CDR3: TGTGCCAGTAGAAAGGTATTCCAAGAGACCCAGTACTTC.

The chain carries TRBV20-1 and TRBJ2-3; TRBD2 agrees at 8 bases. Germline CDR1 and CDR2: DFQATT and SNEGSKA (reference sequence). The CDR3 loop spans 16 amino acids. V shed 4 bases, J shed 0 bases, and the junction held 9 bases outside the gene matches. CDR3 coding DNA: TGCAGTGCTAATTACCCAGCGGGAGTTAGCACAGATACGCAGTATTTT. It specifies CSANYPAGVSTDTQYF.

The chain uses TRBV19 and TRBJ1-1; D remains ambiguous. V lost 7 bases and J lost 1, with 16 bases in between. The CDR3 extends over 15 amino acids. CDR1 is LNHDA, CDR2 SQIVND, per germline (reference sequence). The CDR3 is CASKSPGIKNTEAFF. The CDR3, as DNA: TGTGCCAGTAAGTCCCCAGGTATTAAGAACACTGAAGCTTTCTTT.

This clonotype appeared a few times. The rearrangement uses TRBV15 and TRBJ1-1, with D maybe TRBD1 (5 bases). Germline values: CDR1 LNHNV, CDR2 YYDKDF (reference sequence). The CDR3 totals 16 residues. The V end was cut by 5 bases, the J end by 5 bases, with 21 bases between. CDR3 region: CATSSPSGALETEAFF. The CDR3 DNA follows: TGTGCCACCAGCTCACCTAGCGGGGCTTTGGAGACTGAAGCTTTCTTT.

The rearrangement uses TRBV25-1 and TRBJ1-5, with a possible D match to TRBD1 (6 bases). Trimming cost V 4 bases and J 6 bases, with 16 bases left between them. Germline values: CDR1 MGHDK, CDR2 SYGVNS. The CDR3 is 15 residues long. CDR3 coding DNA: TGTGCCAGCAGTGCGACCGGTAGGGGGAGTCAGCCCCAGCATTTT. Translating it yields CASSATGRGSQPQHF.

This clonotype came up many times. This chain links TRBV12-3 or TRBV12-4 with TRBJ2-3, with D unresolved. The V end lost 5 bases, the J end lost 1 base, and 10 bases lay between the germline ends. CDR3 length: 14 residues. DNA for the CDR3: TGTGCCAGCAGTAAGGACCGGGGCACAGATACGCAGTATTTT. It encodes CASSKDRGTDTQYF.

The V gene is TRBV20-1, the J gene TRBJ2-2; weak D call: TRBD1 (7 bases). The V gene lost 6 bases and the J gene lost 7 bases, with 18 bases spanning the gap. The CDR3 loop spans 14 amino acids. CDR1 is DFQATT, CDR2 SNEGSKA, per germline (reference sequence). The CDR3 sequence: CSALRVRGVGELFF. In DNA, the CDR3 is TGCAGTGCCCTGAGGGTCAGGGGGGTCGGGGAGCTGTTTTTT.

The chain joins TRBV20-1 to TRBJ2-1, with 10 nucleotides matching TRBD2. With 0 bases clipped from V and 8 bases from J, the junction kept 10 bases outside the gene matches. The CDR3 sequence is 16 residues long. CDR1 is DFQATT, CDR2 SNEGSKA, per germline (reference sequence). The CDR3 is CSARETVAGGTYEQFF. CDR3 nucleotide sequence: TGCAGTGCTAGAGAGACCGTAGCGGGAGGTACCTATGAGCAGTTCTTC.